One sample yielded the 6 T cell receptor beta chains listed below, sequenced in a study of blood T cell repertoires in COVID-19. The protocol was immunoSEQ multiplex PCR, while the TCRdb copy is restricted to in-frame clones and leaves out a portion. This sample carries about 280,000 clones, roughly 86% of them seen once, and the ten largest clones take about 1%. Sample: PBMCs or T cells enriched from blood (not recorded which). All receptors come from a woman in her twenties or thirties who had recovered from COVID-19.

This chain connects TRBV4-2 to TRBJ2-2; D is possibly TRBD2 (5 bases). With 4 bases removed from V and 0 bases from J, the gap between germline ends came to 12 bases. The CDR3 is 16 residues long. Germline V CDR1 and CDR2: LGHNA, YNFKEQ. The CDR3 is CASSRSERSNTGELFF. CDR3 coding DNA: TGTGCCAGCAGCCGGAGCGAGCGGTCGAACACCGGGGAGCTGTTTTTT.

This clone showed up just once. The chain joins TRBV30 to TRBJ1-3; D is uncertain. V lost 8 bases to trimming and J lost 4 bases, with 12 bases between them. Germline V gene sequence: CDR1 GTSNPN, CDR2 SVGIG (reference sequence). The CDR3 runs 12 residues. The CDR3 spells CAQSVAGNTIYF. The CDR3 DNA reads TGTGCCCAGTCAGTCGCCGGAAACACCATATATTTT.

This chain uses TRBV6-6 with TRBJ1-1, with TRBD1 identical over 7 bases. Germline CDR1 reads MNHNY; CDR2 reads SVGAGI (reference sequence). The junction had 4 bases not matched to a gene; V was cut back by 6 bases and J by 0 bases. The CDR3 has 14 amino acids. CDR3 sequence (DNA): TGTGCCAGCAGACGTACAGGGGTGAACACTGAAGCTTTCTTT. It yields the protein CASRRTGVNTEAFF.

The J gene is TRBJ2-2, the V gene TRBV6-2 or TRBV6-3, with D tentatively TRBD1 (6 bases). The V and J ends lost 1 base and 0 bases respectively, with 12 bases between them. This CDR3 spans 17 amino acids. Germline V gives CDR1 MNHEY, CDR2 SVGEGT. DNA for the CDR3: TGTGCCAGCAGTTACTTAGGACAGAGCGCGAACACCGGGGAGCTGTTTTTT. It encodes CASSYLGQSANTGELFF.

The chain has TRBV3-1 (or the pseudogene TRBV3-2) and TRBJ1-1; 8 bases agree with TRBD1. Trimming cost V 0 bases and J 4 bases; bases outside gene matches: 4. CDR3 length equals 15 residues. The germline gives CDR1 LGHDT, CDR2 YNNKEL (reference sequence). The CDR3 loop reads CASSQEITGGTEAFF. CDR3 in DNA: TGTGCCAGCAGCCAAGAGATCACAGGGGGCACTGAAGCTTTCTTT.

This clone was detected only a few times. V is TRBV27 and J is TRBJ1-5; TRBD1 matches 9 bases. The germline V gene has CDR1 MNHEY and CDR2 SMNVEV (reference sequence). This CDR3 is built from 18 residues. Unmatched junction bases numbered 9, after V lost 2 bases and J lost 1 base. CDR3 coding DNA: TGTGCCAGCAGTTTAAGCGGACAGGGGTTACGGAGCAATCAGCCCCAGCATTTT. It is translated as CASSLSGQGLRSNQPQHF.